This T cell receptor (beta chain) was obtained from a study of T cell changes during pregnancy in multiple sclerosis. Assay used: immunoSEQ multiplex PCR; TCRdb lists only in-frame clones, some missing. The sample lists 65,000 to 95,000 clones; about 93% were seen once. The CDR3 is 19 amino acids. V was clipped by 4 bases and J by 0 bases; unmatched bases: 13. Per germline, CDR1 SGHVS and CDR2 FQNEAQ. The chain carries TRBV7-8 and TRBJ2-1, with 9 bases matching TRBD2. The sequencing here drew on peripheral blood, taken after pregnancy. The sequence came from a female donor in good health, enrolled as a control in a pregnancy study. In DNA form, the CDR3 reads TGTGCCAGCAGCTCAGGCCGCGGGGGGGCCCCGAGCTCCTACAATGAGCAGTTCTTC. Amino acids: CASSSGRGGAPSSYNEQFF.